This T cell receptor (beta chain) was recovered during a study of identical twins. CDR3 size: 15 residues. Trimming left V 0 bases short and J 10 bases short, with 13 bases between. Germline loops: CDR1 SGHDN, CDR2 FVKESK. TCRdb itself ran the 5' RACE reads through MiXCR, one entry per CDR3 protein. The repertoire holds 310,000 or so distinct CDR3 sequences, with 7.5% to 9.5% as singletons. The same data also went into a second study, on yellow fever vaccine responses in identical twins.

The sequenced sample was CD8+ T cells sorted from blood. The V gene is TRBV14, the J gene TRBJ1-6; D gene ambiguous. The receptor's source is a woman between 18 and 29 years old in good health. In nucleotides, the CDR3 is TGTGCCAGCAGCCAAGATAGACGGGGAAACTCACCCCTCCACTTT. This translates into CASSQDRRGNSPLHF.